These T cell receptor beta chains were read from a single sample in a study of blood T cell repertoires in COVID-19. The assay was immunoSEQ multiplex PCR, and TCRdb's table has in-frame clones only and misses some. The data contain 240,000 or so clones, roughly four fifths of them singletons. Sequencing was carried out using peripheral blood. These receptors came from a man in his thirties or forties who had recovered from COVID-19. Each CDR3 is given with its conserved first and last residue. Each record gives: D gene, clone size, V gene, J gene, CDR3 protein, CDR3 DNA. A D gene is named only where the DNA matches it firmly. Some rows have no size entry. The others give once, few or many, or a class for an expanded clone.

TRBD1	few	TRBV27	TRBJ1-5	CASSPGQGKNQPQHF	TGTGCCAGCAGCCCCGGACAGGGAAAGAATCAGCCCCAGCATTTT
TRBD2	NA	TRBV19	TRBJ2-2	CASSIPSGIDTGELFF	TGTGCCAGTAGTATCCCCAGCGGGATTGACACCGGGGAGCTGTTTTTT
TRBD1	NA	TRBV9	TRBJ2-1	CASSVSEGANYNEQFF	TGTGCCAGCAGCGTATCCGAGGGGGCGAACTACAATGAGCAGTTCTTC
NA	NA	TRBV29-1	TRBJ1-1	CSVRGGRNTEAFF	TGCAGCGTGAGGGGGGGCAGAAACACTGAAGCTTTCTTT
NA	NA	TRBV5-1	TRBJ1-6	CASNKNENSPLHF	TGCGCCAGCAACAAAAACGAAAATTCACCCCTCCACTTT
NA	NA	TRBV5-4	TRBJ1-6	CASSFARALRDNSPLHF	TGTGCCAGCAGTTTTGCCCGTGCCTTGAGGGATAATTCACCCCTCCACTTT
TRBD1	once	TRBV9	TRBJ2-1	CASSAGTALNEQFF	TGTGCCAGCAGCGCCGGGACAGCCCTCAATGAGCAGTTCTTC
TRBD2	NA	TRBV5-4	TRBJ2-3	CASSFPGGADTQYF	TGTGCCAGCAGCTTTCCCGGGGGGGCAGATACGCAGTATTTT
NA	NA	TRBV11-2	TRBJ1-2	CASSPRGGQGGYTF	TGTGCCAGCTCCCCTAGGGGGGGGCAGGGTGGCTACACCTTC
NA	NA	TRBV5-1	TRBJ1-4	CASSPRSPTFAVANEKLFF	TGCGCCAGCAGCCCCCGGTCACCGACCTTCGCGGTAGCTAATGAAAAACTGTTTTTT
TRBD2	NA	TRBV5-1	TRBJ2-1	CASSADHAGGSYNEQFF	TGCGCCAGCAGCGCAGACCACGCGGGGGGATCCTACAATGAGCAGTTCTTC
TRBD1	few	TRBV18	TRBJ2-1	CASSKDRGKDNEQFF	TGTGCCAGCTCAAAAGACAGGGGTAAGGACAATGAGCAGTTCTTC
NA	NA	TRBV9	TRBJ2-5	CASSFNGLLVETQYF	TGTGCCAGCTCTTTTAATGGACTGCTAGTGGAGACCCAGTACTTC
NA	NA	TRBV19	TRBJ1-3	CASTTRRHSGNTIYF	TGTGCCAGTACGACTAGGCGGCACTCTGGAAACACCATATATTTT
NA	NA	TRBV3-1/TRBV3-2	TRBJ2-7	CASSRNSGEQYF	TGTGCCAGCAGCCGCAACAGCGGGGAGCAGTACTTC
TRBD1	NA	TRBV2	TRBJ1-4	CASSGQGVGEKLFF	TGTGCCAGCAGTGGACAGGGAGTGGGAGAAAAACTGTTTTTT
TRBD1	NA	TRBV11-2	TRBJ2-5	CASSLKQGAIGETQYF	TGTGCCAGCAGCCTCAAACAGGGGGCCATTGGGGAGACCCAGTACTTC
TRBD1	NA	TRBV10-3	TRBJ1-5	CAISDTHGTGSNQPQHF	TGTGCCATCAGTGATACCCATGGGACAGGAAGCAATCAGCCCCAGCATTTT
TRBD1	NA	TRBV7-2	TRBJ2-4	CASSATGTIAKNIQYF	TGTGCCAGCAGCGCGACAGGGACCATAGCCAAAAACATTCAGTACTTC
TRBD2	NA	TRBV19	TRBJ2-2	CASSTTPGTSGDSGELFF	TGTGCCAGTAGTACCACACCCGGGACTAGCGGGGACTCCGGGGAGCTGTTTTTT
NA	NA	TRBV28	TRBJ2-2	CASRSTGELFF	TGTGCCAGCAGGTCAACCGGGGAGCTGTTTTTT
NA	NA	TRBV10-3	TRBJ2-3	CAIHGSGDTQYF	TGTGCCATCCACGGGAGCGGGGATACGCAGTATTTT
NA	once	TRBV18	TRBJ2-5	CASSPEGTPRETQYF	TGTGCCAGCTCCCCCGAGGGGACACCGCGGGAGACCCAGTACTTC
TRBD1	NA	TRBV7-3	TRBJ2-2	CASSLTAGQGTGELFF	TGTGCCAGCAGCTTAACAGCAGGACAGGGGACCGGGGAGCTGTTTTTT
TRBD1	few	TRBV19	TRBJ1-6	CASSIAPGQGVNSPLHF	TGTGCCAGTAGTATTGCCCCCGGACAGGGGGTCAATTCACCCCTCCACTTT
NA	NA	TRBV9	TRBJ2-1	CASSAHASFANNEQFF	TGTGCCAGCAGCGCCCATGCTAGCTTCGCGAACAATGAGCAGTTCTTC
TRBD1	NA	TRBV10-3	TRBJ1-5	CAISESGQGSQPQHF	TGTGCCATCAGTGAGTCAGGACAGGGCAGTCAGCCCCAGCATTTT
TRBD1	NA	TRBV7-8	TRBJ1-1	CASSLEQGGTEAFF	TGTGCCAGCAGCTTAGAACAGGGGGGTACTGAAGCTTTCTTT
TRBD1	few	TRBV5-4	TRBJ2-5	CASSRTTGGGETQYF	TGTGCCAGCAGCCGAACGACAGGGGGCGGAGAGACCCAGTACTTC